A selection of T cell receptor beta chains follows, all from one sample in a study of T-cell memory formation after mild COVID-19. MiXCR was run by TCRdb on the 5' RACE reads, yielding one entry per CDR3 protein. This table has around 510,000 distinct CDR3 sequences, less than 25% appearing once. Sequenced sample: PBMCs or a T cell subset sorted from them (not recorded which). The receptors derive from an adult woman who had mild COVID-19 (a few samples of this study predate the infection). Cell type and time point are not known. Both conserved end residues are part of each CDR3. For some rows the clone size is stated as once, few or many, or as a class when expanded; others skip it.

abundance | v_gene | CDR3aa
few | TRBV29-1 | CSVEGGGTLNYGYTF
few | TRBV5-1 | CASSADRGYTF
few | TRBV7-8 | CASSLAGGNTDTQYF
few | TRBV6-2/TRBV6-3 | CASSYIGPQLETQYF
- | TRBV27 | CASAEGTEAFF
- | TRBV4-3 | CASSQVGQGTDTQYF
once | TRBV20-1 | CSARQLYSNQPQHF
- | TRBV5-1 | CASSLVPGTTYEQYF
few | TRBV7-9 | CASSLPDSTGNQPQHF
- | TRBV6-2/TRBV6-3 | CASRLTGGINTGELFF